One sample yielded the 18 T cell receptor beta chains listed below, sequenced in a study of shared clonotypes between healthy human individuals. Using immunoSEQ multiplex PCR, the repertoire was profiled, and TCRdb retains in-frame clones only, with some absent. The data hold some 2,000,000 clones, with approximately 96% observed a single time. The sample comprised naive CD4+ T cells sorted from blood. As for subset: CD45RA+ positively selected. These receptors came from a man aged 18 to 29 in good health.

This clone was picked up one time. The chain carries TRBV9 and TRBJ2-5, with D possibly matching TRBD1 (6 bases). V lost 0 bases and J 5 bases, leaving 17 bases between the germline ends. The CDR3 is 16 residues long. The germline gives CDR1 SGDLS, CDR2 YYNGEE. DNA of the CDR3: TGTGCCAGCAGCGTAGAGGCTAACAGGGTAGGGGAGACCCAGTACTTC. Protein sequence: CASSVEANRVGETQYF. Based on the CDR3 plus reference TRBV9 and TRBJ2-5, the full variable domain is DSGVTQTPKHLITATGQRVTLRCSPRSGDLSVYWYQQSLDQGLQFLIQYYNGEERAKGNILERFSAQQFPDLHSELNLSSLELGDSALYFCASSVEANRVGETQYFGPGTRLLVL.

This sequence joins TRBV7-9 and TRBJ2-3; the match to TRBD2 covers 8 bases. The CDR3 contains 16 residues. Germline V gene data show CDR1 as SEHNR and CDR2 as FQNEAQ (reference sequence). V dropped 4 bases and J dropped 1; count of bases not matched to a gene: 7. This CDR3 reads CASSSQAGERTDTQYF. The CDR3 nucleotides read TGTGCCAGCAGCTCCCAAGCGGGGGAACGCACAGATACGCAGTATTTT.

J is TRBJ2-1 and V is TRBV18; tentative D call: TRBD1 (6 bases). Germline V gene lookup returns CDR1 KGHSH and CDR2 LQKENI. The V end was cut by 4 bases, the J end by 0 bases, with 13 bases between. There are 16 residues in the CDR3. DNA for the CDR3: TGTGCCAGCTCACTTTTAACAGGGAGCTCCTACAATGAGCAGTTCTTC. It specifies CASSLLTGSSYNEQFF.

This sequence joins TRBV4-3 and TRBJ2-1; TRBD2 matches at 9 bases. The V gene's germline CDR1 is LGHNA and CDR2 YSLEER. V shed 1 base and J 9 bases; nucleotides not matched to a gene: 4. This CDR3 has 14 residues. The CDR3 reads CASSQGGRAGEQFF. The DNA for the CDR3 is TGCGCCAGCAGCCAAGGCGGGAGGGCTGGTGAGCAGTTCTTC.

V usage is TRBV5-6 and J usage is TRBJ1-5, with D maybe TRBD1 (5 bases). Trimming pared 0 bases from V and 1 base from J, leaving 11 bases between. CDR3 length equals 16 residues. CDR1 and CDR2 from the germline V gene are SGHDT and YYEEEE. The CDR3 DNA reads as TGTGCCAGCAGCTTGGGGGGCCTCTCGAGCAATCAGCCCCAGCATTTT. This sequence encodes CASSLGGLSSNQPQHF.

The chain couples TRBV6-5 to TRBJ2-5; D unclear. V was cut by 0 bases and J by 4 bases, with 9 bases left in between. Germline CDR1 reads MNHEY; CDR2 reads SVGAGI. The CDR3 has 14 residues. CDR3 region: CASSYSVLGETQYF. The DNA of the CDR3 is TGTGCCAGCAGTTACTCGGTCCTCGGAGAGACCCAGTACTTC.

The rearrangement links TRBV15 to TRBJ2-3, with 8 positions matching TRBD2. The V and J ends lost 0 bases and 6 bases, in that order; junction bases with no gene match: 8. Per the germline V gene, CDR1 is LNHNV and CDR2 is YYDKDF (reference sequence). This CDR3 has 16 residues. CDR3 nucleotide sequence: TGTGCCACCAGCAGAGATGTCAGCGGGGGCGGGGATACGCAGTATTTT. This encodes CATSRDVSGGGDTQYF.

V is TRBV4-1 and J is TRBJ2-5; weak D call: TRBD1 (6 bases). CDR1 is MGHRA and CDR2 is YSYEKL in the germline V gene. The ends were cut back, 0 bases at V and 2 bases at J, with 10 bases in the middle. The CDR3 is 15 residues long. In nucleotides, the CDR3 is TGCGCCAGCAGCCAAGATCGGACAGTTCAAGAGACCCAGTACTTC. This translates into CASSQDRTVQETQYF.

The chain uses TRBV6-1 and TRBJ2-7, with 12 bases matching TRBD2. Per the germline V gene, CDR1 is MNHNS and CDR2 is SASEGT. With 2 bases clipped from V and 1 base from J, the junction kept 0 bases outside the gene matches. The CDR3 totals 15 residues. The CDR3: CASSELAGGSYEQYF. CDR3 DNA: TGTGCCAGCAGTGAACTAGCGGGGGGGTCCTACGAGCAGTACTTC.

The genes are TRBV21-1 and TRBJ2-7; the D call in the table, TRBD2, was not verified against the DNA. TRBV21-1 is noted as a pseudogene. The CDR3 contains 14 residues. The CDR3 loop reads CASSKARGTNEQYF. In nucleotides, the CDR3 is TGTGCCAGCAGCAAAGCGCGAGGGACTAACGAGCAGTACTTC.

This chain uses TRBV7-8 with TRBJ2-7, with 8 bases fitting TRBD2. This CDR3 spans 14 amino acids. Germline V lookup: CDR1 SGHVS, CDR2 FQNEAQ. Trimming cost V 5 bases and J 0 bases; bases outside gene matches: 3. CDR3 sequence reads: CASSRLAYSYEQYF. CDR3 DNA sequence: TGTGCCAGCAGCCGACTAGCGTACTCCTACGAGCAGTACTTC.

V usage is TRBV10-3 and J usage is TRBJ1-1; TRBD1 matches at 7 bases. The CDR3 sequence is 14 residues long. V lost 6 bases to trimming and J lost 4 bases; unmatched junction nucleotides: 8. The V gene's germline CDR1 is ENHRY and CDR2 SYGVKD. The CDR3 loop is CAIRGTDRPTEAFF. The DNA of the CDR3 is TGTGCCATCAGAGGGACAGACCGGCCCACTGAAGCTTTCTTT.

The genes are TRBV11-2 and TRBJ1-1, with no clear D. Trimming left V 4 bases short and J 2 bases short, with 17 bases between. CDR3 size: 16 residues. Germline assignment: CDR1 SGHAT and CDR2 FQNNGV. The DNA for the CDR3 is TGTGCCAGCAGCTCCTACATTGGAAATCTTAACACTGAAGCTTTCTTT. Protein product: CASSSYIGNLNTEAFF.

The chain couples TRBV11-1 to TRBJ2-2, with D tentatively TRBD1 or TRBD2 (5 bases each). This CDR3 is built from 15 residues. The V gene's germline CDR1 is SGHAT and CDR2 FQDESV (reference sequence). V lost 3 bases to trimming and J lost 0 bases, with 8 bases between them. The CDR3 is CASSLGVPNTGELFF. The CDR3 region has the DNA TGTGCCAGCAGCTTGGGGGTCCCGAACACCGGGGAGCTGTTTTTT.

Concerning this clone: In the same sample, other DNA sequences code for this CDR3. This chain joins TRBV30 and TRBJ1-5; D gene uncertain. V lost 3 bases and J 4 bases, leaving 10 bases between the germline ends. The CDR3 is 13 residues long. Germline V gene lookup returns CDR1 GTSNPN and CDR2 SVGIG (reference sequence). CDR3 residues: CAWSGTGNQPQHF. CDR3 nucleotide sequence: TGTGCCTGGAGCGGAACGGGGAATCAGCCCCAGCATTTT.

CDR3 nucleotides: TGTGCCAGCAGCCCCTCGGCCCTAGAGACCCAGTACTTC. It codes for CASSPSALETQYF. This chain connects TRBV9 to TRBJ2-5; D gene unclear. Trimming left V 4 bases short and J 4 bases short, with 11 bases between. Germline V gives CDR1 SGDLS, CDR2 YYNGEE. CDR3 length: 13 amino acids.

The table lists this clone with a count of one. V and J are TRBV7-8 and TRBJ1-1; 7 bases line up with TRBD1. Germline V CDR1 and CDR2: SGHVS, FQNEAQ. The V segment lost 0 bases and the J segment 6 bases; nucleotides outside the gene matches: 4. This CDR3 is built from 14 residues. The CDR3 nucleotides are TGTGCCAGCAGCTTAGCAGGGGGCCGATCTGAAGCTTTCTTT. Protein: CASSLAGGRSEAFF.

This chain connects TRBV28 to TRBJ1-2; D call uncertain. The CDR3 runs to 12 residues. Between the trimmed V and J ends, which lost 3 bases and 5 bases, there was a span of 7 bases. From germline, CDR1 is MDHEN and CDR2 SYDVKM. The CDR3 DNA reads as TGTGCCAGCAGTTTGTATCAGTATGGCTACACCTTC. Its translation is CASSLYQYGYTF.